This is a list of T cell receptor beta chains from one sample in a study of T cells in Graves' hyperthyroidism and ophthalmopathy. Each CDR3 protein gets one entry after TCRdb re-called the multiplex PCR reads with MiXCR. The data contain some 600,000 distinct CDR3 sequences, roughly 14% of them seen just once; the ten biggest clones take up approximately 5.7%. The sample comprised blood. These receptors came from a woman aged 25 to 39 with Graves' hyperthyroidism that later progressed to Graves' ophthalmopathy. Both conserved end residues are part of each CDR3. Clone sizes are given selectively: once, few, many, or a class where the clone is expanded.

CDR3: CASSSLAGGPKPNEQFF
V: TRBV27
J: TRBJ2-1
size: .

CDR3: CASSQGQRGYTF
V: TRBV6-1
J: TRBJ1-2
size: .

CDR3: CASGSLYGYTF
V: TRBV2
J: TRBJ1-2
size: many

CDR3: CASSFAGVDQETQYF
V: TRBV7-9
J: TRBJ2-5
size: .

CDR3: CASSQQGSTGANVLTF
V: TRBV14
J: TRBJ2-6
size: once

CDR3: CSVESGGHEQYF
V: TRBV29-1
J: TRBJ2-7
size: few

CDR3: CASRDLNTGELFF
V: TRBV5-1
J: TRBJ2-2
size: few

CDR3: CASSLQGPGAQHF
V: TRBV5-1
J: TRBJ1-5
size: few

CDR3: CASSILYGGQGVTGELFF
V: TRBV19
J: TRBJ2-2
size: many

CDR3: CASSYTGEDQPQHF
V: TRBV6-9
J: TRBJ1-5
size: .

CDR3: CASSLNNNYGYTF
V: TRBV28
J: TRBJ1-2
size: many

CDR3: CASSMGRASGELFF
V: TRBV7-3
J: TRBJ2-2
size: many

CDR3: CASTHKTSYNEQFF
V: TRBV6-1
J: TRBJ2-1
size: few

CDR3: CASGREEFF
V: TRBV27
J: TRBJ2-1
size: .

CDR3: CSVALDRDRSYNEQFF
V: TRBV29-1
J: TRBJ2-1
size: few

CDR3: CAWSSGDGEKLFF
V: TRBV30
J: TRBJ1-4
size: many

CDR3: CASSLSWLAGGYEQFF
V: TRBV27
J: TRBJ2-1
size: once

CDR3: CASSTPGSQETQYF
V: TRBV5-5
J: TRBJ2-5
size: many

CDR3: CASSVGQAAHNSPLHF
V: TRBV9
J: TRBJ1-6
size: many

CDR3: CASSPRRTEAFF
V: TRBV28
J: TRBJ1-1
size: many

CDR3: CASSPGGTRVSYNEQFF
V: TRBV11-3
J: TRBJ2-1
size: many

CDR3: CATSPDRGNYGYTF
V: TRBV15
J: TRBJ1-2
size: many

CDR3: CASSFSGVDTQYF
V: TRBV28
J: TRBJ2-3
size: many